This T cell receptor beta chain was recorded in a study of CD8+CD57+ T cells in acquired aplastic anemia. Flow cytometry had shown expanded CD8+CD57+ cells in the patients chosen for sequencing. Researchers used genomic DNA as the template to profile TCR beta VDJ and CDR3. Each CDR3 protein is one row after TCRdb ran MiXCR on the reads. The sample has about 40,000 distinct CDR3 sequences; about 63% are singletons. This CDR3 is 17 amino acids long. Germline CDR1 reads SGHAT; CDR2 reads FQNNGV. As to this clonotype: A read error may explain this, as a much larger clone is one base away.

This sequence joins TRBV11-2 and TRBJ2-1; 8 bases match TRBD1. The receptor was derived from a human donor with aplastic anemia. Sample: sorted CD4+, CD8+, or CD8+CD57+ T cells (not recorded which) from PBMCs. The CDR3 is CASSPPRTGRTYNEQLF. CDR3 nucleotide sequence: TGTGCCAGCAGCCCCCCCCGGACAGGGAGGACCTACAATGAGCAGCTCTTC.